These 20 T cell receptor beta chains originate from one sample sequenced in a study of identical twins' blood T cells. TCRdb redid the calling of the 5' RACE reads with MiXCR, one entry per CDR3 protein. The repertoire has 300,000 to 400,000 distinct CDR3 sequences, about 28% of them found once; the top ten carry more than 5.5%. What was sequenced was PBMCs. Source of these receptors: a woman aged 18-50 years in good health.

This rearrangement joins TRBV25-1 to TRBJ1-1, with a possible D match to TRBD1 (5 bases). With 4 bases removed from V and 6 bases from J, the gap between germline ends came to 15 bases. Looked up from germline, CDR1 is MGHDK and CDR2 is SYGVNS. This CDR3 spans 14 amino acids. CDR3 residues: CASSGFRGGAEAFF. The DNA for the CDR3 is TGTGCCAGCAGTGGATTTAGGGGAGGCGCTGAAGCTTTCTTT. Full variable domain (rest looked up from reference TRBV25-1 and TRBJ1-1): EADIYQTPRYLVIGTGKKITLECSQTMGHDKMYWYQQDPGMELHLIHYSYGVNSTEKGDLSSESTVSRIRTEHFPLTLESARPSHTSQYLCASSGFRGGAEAFFGQGTRLTVV.

This clonotype was recorded at least ten times. This chain joins TRBV6-1 and TRBJ2-1; 13 positions agree with TRBD2. The CDR3 is 15 amino acids. Germline trimming cut 10 bases from V and 2 bases from J; bases unmatched to any gene: 5. CDR1 MNHNS and CDR2 SASEGT come from the germline V gene. The CDR3 spells CATWTSGSAYNEQFF. The DNA of the CDR3 is TGTGCCACCTGGACTAGCGGGAGTGCCTACAATGAGCAGTTCTTC.

This chain uses TRBV3-1 with TRBJ1-1; D is perhaps TRBD1 (6 bases). Germline loops: CDR1 LGHDT, CDR2 YNNKEL (reference sequence). V dropped 4 bases and J dropped 3 bases, with 12 bases sitting between them. This CDR3 comprises 14 residues. The CDR3 nucleotides are TGTGCCAGCAGCCCCTCACAGGGACACACTGAAGCTTTCTTT. Translated: CASSPSQGHTEAFF.

This sequence joins TRBV20-1 and TRBJ2-1; D remains unclear. The CDR3 consists of 15 residues. Trimming left V 3 bases short and J 3 bases short, with 15 bases between. CDR1 is DFQATT and CDR2 is SNEGSKA in the germline V gene (reference sequence). CDR3 sequence: CSASGWPSVYNEQFF. CDR3 in DNA: TGCAGTGCTAGTGGATGGCCATCCGTCTACAATGAGCAGTTCTTC.

This chain joins TRBV2 and TRBJ2-3; TRBD2 matches at 7 bases. Germline-derived CDR1 and CDR2 are SNHLY and FYNNEI. Trimming removed 2 bases from V and 1 base from J; junction bases left unmatched: 3. The CDR3 has 15 residues. The CDR3 DNA follows: TGTGCCAGCAGTGAATCACTAGCGCGCACAGATACGCAGTATTTT. This gives the protein CASSESLARTDTQYF.

The chain links TRBV19 to TRBJ1-1; D not resolved. The CDR3 spans 12 residues. The ends were cut back, 7 bases at V and 8 bases at J, with 14 bases in the middle. Germline CDR1 LNHDA, CDR2 SQIVND (reference sequence). Here the CDR3 DNA reads TGTGCCAGTATCCGCCTCGACGGGGAAGCTTTCTTT. Encoded protein: CASIRLDGEAFF.

Ten or more counts support this clonotype. The V and J genes are TRBV20-1 and TRBJ1-1; tentatively, D is TRBD1 (6 bases). CDR3 length equals 13 residues. The V and J ends lost 1 base and 10 bases respectively, with 16 bases between them. From germline, CDR1 is DFQATT and CDR2 SNEGSKA (reference sequence). The CDR3 spells CSARVGMAGVAFF. The CDR3 DNA is TGCAGTGCTAGAGTCGGGATGGCAGGGGTAGCTTTCTTT.

This clonotype is a singleton in its sample. The CDR3 here is CASGGQSPYEQYF. CDR3 nucleotides: TGTGCCAGCGGGGGACAGTCTCCCTACGAGCAGTACTTC. This chain links TRBV2 with TRBJ2-7; the match to TRBD1 covers 7 bases. V was pared by 8 bases and J by 2 bases, with 6 bases of the junction left unmatched. The CDR3 extends over 13 amino acids. In germline, CDR1 is SNHLY, CDR2 FYNNEI.

The rearrangement joins TRBV9 to TRBJ1-1; TRBD1 agrees at 7 bases. Trimming took 3 bases from V and 0 from J; bases not matched to a gene: 2. This CDR3 is built from 14 residues. The germline CDR1 and CDR2 sequences are SGDLS and YYNGEE. For the CDR3, the DNA is TGTGCCAGCAGCGCCGGACAGGTGAACACTGAAGCTTTCTTT. It translates to CASSAGQVNTEAFF.

This clonotype was observed a handful of times. The rearrangement links TRBV29-1 to TRBJ2-3; 10 positions match TRBD2. The CDR3 totals 15 residues. Germline CDR1 is SQVTM and CDR2 is ANQGSEA. J lost 2 bases, V lost 5 bases, and 7 bases had no gene match. The CDR3 DNA reads TGCAGCGTTTGTGTAGCGGGAGGACCCACAGATACGCAGTATTTT. This sequence encodes CSVCVAGGPTDTQYF.

The chain is built from TRBV30 and TRBJ1-2; 7 bases align to TRBD1. The germline gives CDR1 GTSNPN, CDR2 SVGIG (reference sequence). The CDR3 totals 15 residues. V was pared by 2 bases and J by 1 base, with 7 bases of the junction left unmatched. The CDR3 nucleotides are TGTGCCTGGAGTCCAGCGGACAGGCGTAACTATGGCTACACCTTC. Translation gives CAWSPADRRNYGYTF.

The chain joins TRBV20-1 to TRBJ2-1; D might be TRBD2 (7 bases). This CDR3 comprises 16 residues. V lost 5 bases, J lost 12 bases, and 29 bases lay in between. Germline lookup yields CDR1 DFQATT and CDR2 SNEGSKA (reference sequence). CDR3 in amino acids: CSAPHTLAGLRGAQFF. For the CDR3, the DNA is TGCAGTGCTCCCCACACCTTAGCGGGTCTTAGGGGGGCGCAGTTCTTC.

J is TRBJ1-1 and V is TRBV20-1, with 8 bases lining up with TRBD1. This CDR3 contains 15 residues. Germline lookup yields CDR1 DFQATT and CDR2 SNEGSKA (reference sequence). V lost 4 bases, J lost 1 base, and 8 bases stayed unmatched. The CDR3 bases are TGCAGTGCTACAGGGGGCGCCGGTCAGAACACTGAAGCTTTCTTT. It encodes CSATGGAGQNTEAFF.

V gene TRBV27 combines with J gene TRBJ1-1; D is unclear. The CDR3 extends over 14 amino acids. Germline CDR1 reads MNHEY; CDR2 reads SMNVEV (reference sequence). V was pared by 3 bases and J by 4 bases, with 12 bases between. The CDR3 bases are TGTGCCAGCAGTTTGGGCAGGCGGACCACTGAAGCTTTCTTT. It yields the protein CASSLGRRTTEAFF.

The genes are TRBV3-1 and TRBJ1-5; D unresolved. CDR3 length: 15 amino acids. Germline CDR1 and CDR2: LGHDT and YNNKEL (reference sequence). V lost 0 bases, J lost 7 bases, and 13 bases lay in between. The CDR3 is CASSQDLGSLQPQHF. DNA for the CDR3: TGTGCCAGCAGCCAAGATTTGGGCAGTCTACAGCCCCAGCATTTT.

This rearrangement joins TRBV28 to TRBJ1-2, with a possible D match to TRBD1 (6 bases). Trimming stripped 7 bases from V and 4 bases from J, with 16 bases between. Germline V CDR1 and CDR2: MDHEN, SYDVKM. There are 14 residues in the CDR3. CDR3 protein: CASIPSGTTYGYTF. The CDR3 bases are TGTGCCAGCATTCCTTCCGGGACAACCTATGGCTACACCTTC.

This clonotype was seen ten or more times. The genes are TRBV14 and TRBJ1-6; possibly TRBD1 for D (6 bases). V was pared by 2 bases and J by 6 bases, with 17 bases between. In germline, CDR1 is SGHDN, CDR2 FVKESK. CDR3 length: 17 amino acids. CDR3 residues: CASSQFTGSLINSPLHF. The DNA for the CDR3 is TGTGCCAGCAGCCAATTCACAGGGTCTTTGATTAATTCACCCCTCCACTTT. The full variable domain, rest sourced from reference TRBV14 and TRBJ1-6, is EAGVTQFPSHSVIEKGQTVTLRCDPISGHDNLYWYRRVMGKEIKFLLHFVKESKQDESGMPNNRFLAERTGGTYSTLKVQPAELEDSGVYFCASSQFTGSLINSPLHFGNGTRLTVT.

As to this clonotype: A much larger clone lies one base from this, so it may be a read error. The V call is TRBV28, the J call TRBJ1-3, with 9 bases identical to TRBD1. J lost 4 bases, V lost 8 bases, and 12 bases had no gene match. This CDR3 is built from 16 residues. CDR1 is MDHEN and CDR2 is SYDVKM in the germline V gene. CDR3 coding DNA: TGTGCCAGCGGAACTGTCGGGACAGGGACCGGAAACACCATATATTTT. It is translated as CASGTVGTGTGNTIYF.

The rearrangement uses TRBV3-1 and TRBJ2-7, with 9 bases that match TRBD1. The CDR3 sequence is 14 residues long. J lost 5 bases, V lost 1 base, and 3 bases had no gene match. Germline V gives CDR1 LGHDT, CDR2 YNNKEL (reference sequence). The CDR3 loop is CASSQGTGDHEQYF. CDR3 nucleotides: TGTGCCAGCAGCCAAGGGACAGGGGACCACGAGCAGTACTTC.

This chain uses TRBV12-3 or TRBV12-4 with TRBJ2-2; D tentatively fits TRBD1 or TRBD2 (5 bases each). Trimming stripped 5 bases from V and 7 bases from J, with 11 bases between. CDR3 size: 13 residues. This CDR3 is CASSRGRRGELFF. The CDR3 region has the DNA TGTGCCAGCAGTCGGGGACGACGCGGGGAGCTGTTTTTT.